Shown below are 14 T cell receptor beta chains from a single sample sequenced in a study of CXCR3-negative and CXCR3-positive naive CD8 T cells. With UMI labels, 5' RACE was used to prepare the TRB cDNA libraries. Using the 5' RACE reads, TCRdb records one entry per CDR3 protein without DNA. In all, the sample yields about 28,000 distinct CDR3 sequences. Sequenced sample: memory CD8+ T cells from blood. These receptors all come from a human donor in good health. Some clones in this sample may be carry-over from other donors' samples.

The chain uses TRBV6-5 and TRBJ2-1; TCRdb picks TRBD2, but there is no DNA to check that call. Per the germline V gene, CDR1 is MNHEY and CDR2 is SVGAGI. The CDR3 length is 14 residues. CDR3: CASSTGTSLNEQFF.

This chain uses TRBV6-6 with TRBJ2-7; TCRdb's D gene call, TRBD1, goes unchecked for lack of DNA. Germline assignment: CDR1 MNHNY and CDR2 SVGAGI (reference sequence). The CDR3 consists of 16 residues. CDR3 sequence: CASSSPSDRGVNEQYF.

The V gene is TRBV4-2, the J gene TRBJ2-6; there is no DNA to check the TCRdb D call of TRBD2. The CDR3 has 16 residues. Germline V gene data show CDR1 as LGHNA and CDR2 as YNFKEQ. The CDR3 here is CASSQEAGVGANVLTF.

This sequence joins TRBV7-9 and TRBJ1-1. The CDR3 spans 11 residues. Germline lookup yields CDR1 SEHNR and CDR2 FQNEAQ (reference sequence). The CDR3 reads CASSFSAEAFF.

The chain is built from TRBV9 and TRBJ2-2; the D call from TCRdb, TRBD2, cannot be confirmed without DNA. This CDR3 is 13 amino acids long. CDR1 is SGDLS, CDR2 YYNGEE, per germline. CDR3 loop: CASRGPDTGELFF.

V gene TRBV11-1 combines with J gene TRBJ2-3; TCRdb calls TRBD2, which cannot be checked without DNA. There are 18 residues in the CDR3. Germline V gene sequence: CDR1 SGHAT, CDR2 FQDESV (reference sequence). CDR3 sequence reads: CASSSSIGTSVIVDTQYF.

This CDR3 is CASRRRRDPSWYF. This rearrangement joins TRBV12-3 or TRBV12-4 to TRBJ2-3; the TCRdb D gene call, TRBD1, has no DNA to confirm it. The CDR3 length is 13 residues.

This clonotype is classed as medium-sized by frequency. This chain joins TRBV6-4 and TRBJ2-6. CDR1 is MRHNA and CDR2 is SNTAGT in the germline V gene. The CDR3 runs 14 residues. The CDR3 loop is CASSDTSGANVLTF.

The rearrangement links TRBV6-5 to TRBJ1-2; no DNA is available, so the TRBD1 call from TCRdb remains unchecked. Per the germline V gene, CDR1 is MNHEY and CDR2 is SVGAGI. The CDR3 contains 14 residues. The CDR3 here is CASTARQGADGYTF.

V and J are TRBV29-1 and TRBJ2-7; the D call from TCRdb, TRBD2, cannot be confirmed without DNA. CDR1 is SQVTM, CDR2 ANQGSEA, per germline. This CDR3 contains 16 residues. The CDR3 loop reads CSVELAATAVSYEQYF.

By frequency, this clonotype registers medium-sized. J is TRBJ2-1 and V is TRBV14; TCRdb gives TRBD1 as the D gene, but with no DNA this cannot be confirmed. The CDR3 has 18 residues. CDR1 SGHDN and CDR2 FVKESK come from the germline V gene. The CDR3 loop is CASSPLTRGSSSYNEQFF. The full variable domain, its missing parts supplied by reference TRBV14 and TRBJ2-1, is EAGVTQFPSHSVIEKGQTVTLRCDPISGHDNLYWYRRVMGKEIKFLLHFVKESKQDESGMPNNRFLAERTGGTYSTLKVQPAELEDSGVYFCASSPLTRGSSSYNEQFFGPGTRLTVL.

The chain joins TRBV2 to TRBJ2-3; the D call of TRBD2 rests on TCRdb alone, since no DNA is present to check it. In germline, CDR1 is SNHLY, CDR2 FYNNEI. The CDR3 contains 14 residues. CDR3 sequence reads: CASSGRTSGNTQYF.

The rearrangement joins TRBV5-6 to TRBJ1-1; absent DNA, TCRdb's TRBD1 call cannot be checked. This CDR3 spans 14 amino acids. Germline-derived CDR1 and CDR2 are SGHDT and YYEEEE. The CDR3 here is CASRLLRGETEAFF.

This clonotype is called medium-sized based on its frequency. The rearrangement links TRBV10-3 to TRBJ1-2; the TRBD1 assignment by TCRdb is unverifiable without DNA. Germline lookup yields CDR1 ENHRY and CDR2 SYGVKD. The CDR3 length is 13 residues. This CDR3 reads CAISERDNYGYTF.